Described below is a single TCR beta chain sequence and its context. Germline V lookup: CDR1 SGHVS, CDR2 FQNEAQ. The length of the CDR3 is 17 residues. After removal of 5 bases from V and 1 base from J, the junction contained 5 bases not matched to a gene. This sample is part of a study of T cell changes during pregnancy in multiple sclerosis. Assay used: immunoSEQ multiplex PCR; TCRdb lists only in-frame clones, some missing. Among 55,000 to 70,000 clones, around 90% were seen once, and the ten largest hold 1.3% to 1.5%. Specimen: peripheral blood, collected in the second trimester of pregnancy. The chain is built from TRBV7-8 and TRBJ2-7, with 16 bases lining up with TRBD2. The sequence was collected from a female donor in good health, enrolled as a control in a pregnancy study. The CDR3, as DNA: TGTGCCAGCAGCGCCGGGACTAGCGGGAGGGAGTCCTACGAGCAGTACTTC. It yields the protein CASSAGTSGRESYEQYF.